One sample yielded the 4 T cell receptor beta chains listed below, sequenced in a study of blood T cells in healthy people across ages. A sample-barcoded 5' primer and a J-beta primer mix were used in a second PCR of about 7 to 12 cycles. In TCRdb, the 5' RACE reads were re-called with MiXCR into one record per CDR3 protein. The sample includes about 1.4 million distinct CDR3 sequences, approximately 59% of them seen just once. Specimen: blood. Receptor source: a man between 18 and 29 years old in good health.

V usage is TRBV7-6 and J usage is TRBJ2-6, with D uncertain. The CDR3 consists of 18 residues. Per the germline V gene, CDR1 is SGHVS and CDR2 is FNYEAQ. V lost 5 bases and J 0 bases, leaving 17 bases between the germline ends. In nucleotides, the CDR3 is TGTGCCAGCAGCCCCGGTACCGACACGTCCTCTGGGGCCAACGTCCTGACTTTC. Translation gives CASSPGTDTSSGANVLTF.

Points on this clonotype: A read error may explain this, as a much larger clone is one base away. This sequence joins TRBV7-2 and TRBJ2-1; D possibly matches TRBD1 or TRBD2 (5 bases each). The CDR3 totals 16 residues. The germline V gene has CDR1 SGHTA and CDR2 FQGNSA. Trimming removed 4 bases from V and 7 bases from J, with 20 bases in between. The CDR3 DNA sequence: TGTGCCAGCAGCTCCCAGGGCCTACTGACGGGGAATGAGCAGTTCTTC. Amino acid sequence: CASSSQGLLTGNEQFF.

This chain links TRBV21-1 with TRBJ2-2; the D call in the table, TRBD1, was not verified against the DNA. TRBV21-1 is noted as a pseudogene. This CDR3 contains 14 residues. In nucleotides, the CDR3 is TGTGCCAGCATCGGGACCCGGAACACCGGGGAGCTGTTTTTT. It is translated as CASIGTRNTGELFF.

This clonotype occurred a few times. V and J are TRBV6-6 and TRBJ2-5; no clear D gene. Gene TRBJ2-7 matches the end of the DNA better, so the J call may be wrong. Germline-derived CDR1 and CDR2 are MNHNY and SVGAGI (reference sequence). CDR3 size: 12 residues. The CDR3 loop reads CASSYSQGEQYF. The CDR3 DNA is TGTGCCAGCAGTTACTCGCAAGGCGAGCAGTACTTC.